This note documents a single T cell receptor beta chain sequence. This clonotype has a handful of counts. What this receptor recognizes is not known. No base quality values were provided; no much bigger clone lies one nucleotide off. The data are from a study of T-cell memory formation after mild COVID-19 (dated by TCRdb to the early 2020s). For context, the study as a whole: TCR sequence clusters from the two donors were largely donor specific. In a couple of donors, T-cell clones that expanded and contracted after mild COVID-19 were tracked by sequencing TCRalpha and TCRbeta repertoires over time. Two young, previously healthy adult volunteers, one female and one male, were included in the cohort.

PBMCs were isolated by Ficoll-Paque density gradient centrifugation. Trimming removed 1 base from V and 6 bases from J, leaving 16 bases between the germline ends. Taken from the germline V gene (reference sequence), the CDR1 and CDR2 loops are SGHKS and YYEKEE. From the cysteine through the phenylalanine, the CDR3 covers 15 amino acids. The entry retains the CDR3 DNA only, 45 bases that are in frame from base 1. For sequencing, an Illumina NovaSeq 6000 was employed. TCRalpha and TCRbeta cDNA libraries were built by 5'RACE with constant-segment primers, adding sample barcodes and unique molecular identifiers. RNA was extracted from every sample with Trizol reagent. The libraries were amplified in two PCR steps, and the second step added a second sample barcode and Illumina TruSeq adapters. The libraries were sequenced on an Illumina NovaSeq using 2 x 150 bp paired-end reads. Under the source paper's analysis protocol: Demultiplexing of reads and collapsing into UMI-guided consensus sequences were performed with migec v1.2.7. Using mixcr v2.1.11, the UMI consensuses were aligned to TRA and TRB V and J templates and assembled into clonotypes. A clonotype was counted as expanded or contracted only if both edgeR and NoisET called the change significant, with noise models trained on biological replicates. edgeR calls used a false discovery rate-adjusted p below 0.01 and a log2 fold-change threshold of 1. As an exploratory analysis of dynamics, max-normalized trajectories of the 1000 most abundant clonotypes were examined by PCA with hierarchical clustering. Separately sequenced CD4+ and CD8+ repertoires were used to assign a CD4 or CD8 phenotype to each responding clone. TCRdb trimmed the raw reads at Q25, called clones with MiXCR and kept productive beta chains. When rows share a CDR3 protein, they turn into one entry using the most common DNA and genes. The V and J calls reflect TCRdb's pipeline rather than the authors' work. A total of 400,000 to 500,000 distinct CDR3 sequences appear in this sample, around 17% of them only once. The top ten hold roughly 21% of the sample.

The investigation overall reported the following: Some responding clones were detected in pre-infection memory, which suggested that pre-existing cross-reactive memory T cells had joined the SARS-CoV-2 response. Clones contracting from day 15 to 85 had balanced CD4/CD8 phenotypes, while a second wave expanding from day 15 to 37 was biased towards CD4+. The study included only a couple of mild cases, and larger cohorts that include severe cases with pre-infection samples were judged to be necessary. Contracting CD4+ clones appeared mostly in the CM and EM memory subsets, whereas CD8+ clones were enriched in EMRA. SARS-CoV-2 specificity was not confirmed for the second-wave clones peaking on day 37.

This sequence uses TRBV5-5 and TRBJ1-1, with an unclear D gene assignment. This TCR was sampled from a young man who had mild COVID-19 (a few samples of this study predate the infection). The sample titles of this study are shuffled in the database, so cell type and time point are left out; the donor was told from shared clones. Input material: PBMCs or a T cell subset sorted from them (not recorded which). The DNA reads TGTGCCAGCAGCTTGTCTACGGGAGGAAGAGCTGAAGCTTTCTTT. This translates into CASSLSTGGRAEAFF. With the portions outside the CDR3 filled from the reference TRBV5-5 and TRBJ1-1 genes, the complete variable region becomes DAGVTQSPTHLIKTRGQQVTLRCSPISGHKSVSWYQQVLGQGPQFIFQYYEKEERGRGNFPDRFSARQFPNYSSELNVNALLLGDSALYLCASSLSTGGRAEAFFGQGTRLTVV.